The 2 T cell receptor beta chains below all came from one sample that was sequenced in a study of CD8+CD57+ T cells in acquired aplastic anemia. TCR beta VDJ and CDR3 were profiled, and genomic DNA was the template. TCRdb reanalysed the reads using MiXCR and keeps one entry per CDR3 protein. The sample includes hundreds of thousands of distinct CDR3 sequences, around 45% seen only once; the top ten take 7.8%. Patients selected for sequencing had displayed CD8+CD57+ cell expansion by flow cytometry. The sample taken for sequencing was sorted CD4+, CD8+, or CD8+CD57+ T cells (not recorded which) from PBMCs. All receptors come from a human donor with aplastic anemia.

The CDR3 region is CAISEAGTGGQETQYF. CDR3 DNA: TGTGCCATCAGTGAGGCCGGGACAGGGGGACAAGAGACCCAGTACTTC. The chain joins TRBV10-3 to TRBJ2-5, with 11 positions matching TRBD1. The junction had 4 bases not matched to a gene; V was cut back by 2 bases and J by 2 bases. The CDR3 loop spans 16 amino acids. Germline CDR1 is ENHRY and CDR2 is SYGVKD.

This clonotype appeared a single time. This CDR3 fails to terminate in the conserved phenylalanine or tryptophan, so it likely reflects a read error. The DNA is omitted, as the CDR3 cannot be located on it reliably, and the CDR3 follows TCRdb's listing. V usage is TRBV20-1 and J usage is TRBJ2-7. The CDR3 spans 8 residues, counting both ends. CDR1 and CDR2 (germline): DFQATT, SNEGSKA (reference sequence). CDR3 in amino acids: CSARAVPT.